These 4 T cell receptor beta chains originate from one sample sequenced in a study of T cells in Graves' hyperthyroidism and ophthalmopathy. TCR beta CDR3 regions were amplified from RNA. HTBI primers were the set used in a first-round RT-PCR of the TCR CDR3. TCRdb re-called the multiplex PCR reads through MiXCR, storing one row per CDR3 protein. The table lists some 350,000 distinct CDR3 sequences, more than 15% of them singletons, with 28% in the top ten. The sample was blood. These receptors were obtained from a woman aged 18 to 35 with Graves' hyperthyroidism that later progressed to Graves' ophthalmopathy.

This rearrangement joins TRBV10-2 to TRBJ2-7; D gene uncertain. This CDR3 contains 15 residues. CDR1 is WSHSY and CDR2 is SAAADI in the germline V gene. V was pared by 0 bases and J by 7 bases, with 16 bases between. The chain's CDR3 is CASSESGASMGEQYF. The CDR3 bases are TGCGCCAGCAGTGAGTCCGGAGCCAGCATGGGGGAGCAGTACTTC.

The chain has TRBV29-1 and TRBJ2-5, with TRBD2 matching over 11 bases. The germline V gene has CDR1 SQVTM and CDR2 ANQGSEA. The junction had 3 bases not matched to a gene; V was cut back by 4 bases and J by 2 bases. This CDR3 has 14 amino acids. The CDR3 region is CSVVLAGDQETQYF. The CDR3 region has the DNA TGCAGCGTTGTACTAGCGGGAGATCAAGAGACCCAGTACTTC.

This clonotype was recorded at least ten times. V usage is TRBV7-9 and J usage is TRBJ2-1, with 8 bases aligning to TRBD1. Losses at the gene ends were 11 bases for V and 8 bases for J; bases not matched to a gene: 14. The CDR3 consists of 14 residues. Germline V gene sequence: CDR1 SEHNR, CDR2 FQNEAQ (reference sequence). Here the CDR3 DNA reads TGTGCCGTTTCTTCGCGGGACAGGATCTATGAGCAGTTCTTC. Translated: CAVSSRDRIYEQFF.

This clonotype showed up many times. This sequence joins TRBV15 and TRBJ2-7; possibly TRBD1 for D (6 bases). V was trimmed by 4 bases and J by 3 bases, leaving 22 bases between them. CDR1 and CDR2 (germline): LNHNV, YYDKDF (reference sequence). The CDR3 runs to 17 residues. The CDR3 loop is CATSTEVKDRTIYEQYF. CDR3 DNA: TGTGCCACCAGCACAGAGGTTAAGGACAGAACTATCTACGAGCAGTACTTC.